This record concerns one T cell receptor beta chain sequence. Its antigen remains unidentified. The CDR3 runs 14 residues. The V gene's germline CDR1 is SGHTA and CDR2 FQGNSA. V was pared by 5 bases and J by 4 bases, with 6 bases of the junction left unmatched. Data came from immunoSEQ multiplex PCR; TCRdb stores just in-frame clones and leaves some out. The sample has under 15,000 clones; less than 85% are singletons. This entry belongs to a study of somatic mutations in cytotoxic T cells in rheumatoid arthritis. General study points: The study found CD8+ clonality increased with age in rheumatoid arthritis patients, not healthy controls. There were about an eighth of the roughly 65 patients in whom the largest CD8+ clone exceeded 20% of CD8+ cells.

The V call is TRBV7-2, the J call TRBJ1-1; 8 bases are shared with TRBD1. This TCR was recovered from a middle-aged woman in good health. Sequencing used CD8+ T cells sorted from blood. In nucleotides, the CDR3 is TGTGCCAGCAGCACACAGGGGGGCGCCACTGAAGCTTTCTTT. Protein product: CASSTQGGATEAFF. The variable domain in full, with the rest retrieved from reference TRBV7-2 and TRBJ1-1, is GAGVSQSPSNKVTEKGKDVELRCDPISGHTALYWYRQSLGQGLEFLIYFQGNSAPDKSGLPSDRFSAERTGGSVSTLTIQRTQQEDSAVYLCASSTQGGATEAFFGQGTRLTVV.